Below, 17 T cell receptor beta chains from the same sample are listed, as sequenced in a study of multiple sclerosis patients with progressive multifocal leukoencephalopathy. The time point is: time of PML onset. This table comes from immunoSEQ multiplex PCR, and its TCRdb copy is limited to in-frame clones, with some not included. The sample lists about 31,000 clones; about 87% were seen once. The starting material was PBMCs, obtained from a patient treated with natalizumab. The source is a middle-aged woman with progressive multifocal leukoencephalopathy.

V usage is TRBV7-6 and J usage is TRBJ2-5; TRBD2 matches at 10 bases. The germline V gene encodes CDR1 SGHVS and CDR2 FNYEAQ. This CDR3 is 16 amino acids long. With V trimmed by 3 bases and J by 4 bases, 8 bases remained unmatched. CDR3 sequence: CASSLGSGGAGETQYF. The CDR3, as DNA: TGTGCCAGCAGCTTGGGGAGCGGGGGGGCAGGAGAGACCCAGTACTTC.

This chain joins TRBV5-1 and TRBJ2-2; no clear D gene. The CDR3 contains 15 residues. Germline values: CDR1 SGHRS, CDR2 YFSETQ. V gave up 5 bases and J gave up 2 bases, with 13 bases separating them. CDR3 nucleotides: TGCGCCAGCAGTCTAACGCTGTCCAACACCGGGGAGCTGTTTTTT. Protein sequence: CASSLTLSNTGELFF.

This clone occurred once. Other DNA sequences in this sample translate to the same CDR3. The chain uses TRBV2 and TRBJ2-3, with 10 positions matching TRBD2. This CDR3 has 15 residues. Germline-derived CDR1 and CDR2 are SNHLY and FYNNEI. J gave up 1 base and V 7 bases, and 5 bases lay outside the gene matches. This chain's CDR3 is CASNPSGGRTDTQYF. The CDR3 nucleotides read TGTGCCAGCAACCCTAGCGGGGGTCGCACAGATACGCAGTATTTT.

CDR3 sequence (DNA): TGCGCCAGCAGTCCTAGCGGGGTTGGAGAGACCCAGTACTTC. Translating gives CASSPSGVGETQYF. The chain uses TRBV23-1 and TRBJ2-5; 9 bases map to TRBD2. TRBV23-1 is sorted into the ORF group, with uncertain function. The CDR3 loop spans 14 amino acids. The V and J ends lost 4 bases and 4 bases, in that order; junction bases with no gene match: 4.

As concerns this clone: This sample includes further DNA sequences coding for the same CDR3. The chain has TRBV5-6 and TRBJ2-5; 10 bases align to TRBD1. Germline V gene lookup returns CDR1 SGHDT and CDR2 YYEEEE. J was trimmed by 3 bases and V by 0 bases; bases with no gene match: 2. The CDR3 loop spans 15 amino acids. For the CDR3, the DNA is TGTGCCAGCAGCTTGGTGGGGACAGGGGAAGAGACCCAGTACTTC. It yields the protein CASSLVGTGEETQYF.

The V gene is TRBV6-6, the J gene TRBJ1-1, with D possibly matching TRBD1 (6 bases). The V end lost 4 bases, the J end lost 4 bases, and 16 bases lay between the germline ends. CDR3 length: 15 amino acids. The germline CDR1 and CDR2 sequences are MNHNY and SVGAGI (reference sequence). The CDR3 loop reads CASSSITGYGTEAFF. The CDR3 nucleotides are TGTGCCAGCAGTTCGATTACAGGGTACGGCACTGAAGCTTTCTTT.

This clone turned up a few times. CDR3 protein: CASSALPPSGLAGGEQYF. Here the CDR3 DNA reads TGTGCCAGCAGCGCACTTCCACCTTCGGGACTAGCGGGAGGCGAGCAGTACTTC. The rearrangement joins TRBV13 to TRBJ2-7, with TRBD2 identical over 15 bases. Trimming cost V 5 bases and J 6 bases; bases outside gene matches: 14. CDR3 length: 18 residues. Germline V lookup: CDR1 PRHDT, CDR2 FYEKMQ (reference sequence).

This chain joins TRBV5-1 and TRBJ2-5; unclear D gene. Matching the DNA end better, TRBJ2-7 makes the J call doubtful. CDR3 length: 14 residues. CDR1 and CDR2 (germline): SGHRS, YFSETQ. The CDR3 DNA sequence: TGCGCCAGCAGTCACGGGCAATCGTATTACGAGCAGTACTTC. Residues: CASSHGQSYYEQYF.

This chain joins TRBV11-3 and TRBJ2-3; tentatively, D is TRBD1 (6 bases). CDR3 length: 15 residues. CDR1 is SGHNT, CDR2 YENEEA, per germline. V was cut by 2 bases and J by 2 bases, with 11 bases left in between. This CDR3 reads CASSLRGHDTDTQYF. The CDR3 nucleotides read TGTGCCAGCAGCTTACGGGGACACGACACAGATACGCAGTATTTT.

The chain is built from TRBV5-4 and TRBJ2-2; 10 bases are a match to TRBD1. CDR1 and CDR2 from the germline V gene are SGHNT and YYREEE (reference sequence). This CDR3 has 17 residues. Trimming at V came to 5 bases and at J to 2 bases, leaving 9 bases not matched to a gene. The CDR3 DNA is TGTGCCAGCAGTCCTACCGGGACAGGGGCCAACACCGGGGAGCTGTTTTTT. Translated, it gives CASSPTGTGANTGELFF.

The chain recombines TRBV4-1 with TRBJ2-1; 10 bases match TRBD2. V lost 1 base to trimming and J lost 3 bases; unmatched junction nucleotides: 3. The CDR3 is 16 residues long. Germline V CDR1 and CDR2: MGHRA, YSYEKL. In nucleotides, the CDR3 is TGCGCCAGCAGCCAAGGTACTAGCGGGGACTACAATGAGCAGTTCTTC. Translating gives CASSQGTSGDYNEQFF.

The chain employs TRBV7-3 and TRBJ2-1; 7 bases are a match to TRBD2. V lost 5 bases to trimming and J lost 1 base; unmatched junction nucleotides: 5. Germline CDR1 is SGHTA and CDR2 is FQGTGA. CDR3 length: 15 amino acids. The CDR3 here is CASSQGTKSYNEQFF. The CDR3 DNA sequence: TGTGCCAGCAGCCAAGGGACTAAATCCTACAATGAGCAGTTCTTC.

This chain links TRBV18 with TRBJ1-5, with TRBD1 matching 8 bases. The CDR3 is made up of 16 amino acids. CDR1 KGHSH and CDR2 LQKENI come from the germline V gene. Germline trimming cut 1 base from V and 4 bases from J; bases unmatched to any gene: 6. The CDR3 DNA reads TGTGCCAGCTCACCACTGGACAGGGCCTTTAATCAGCCCCAGCATTTT. Its protein is CASSPLDRAFNQPQHF.

The CDR3 sequence: CASSRLPRGSGEQYF. Written as DNA, the CDR3 is TGTGCCAGCAGCCGACTTCCCCGCGGGAGTGGCGAGCAGTACTTC. The chain recombines TRBV28 with TRBJ2-7, with 7 bases that match TRBD2. From germline, CDR1 is MDHEN and CDR2 SYDVKM. The CDR3 is 15 amino acids. V was clipped by 6 bases and J by 6 bases; unmatched bases: 14.

The chain uses TRBV5-5 and TRBJ2-7; TRBD2 might be the D (6 bases). V was clipped by 2 bases and J by 7 bases, with 19 bases between them. The germline V gene encodes CDR1 SGHKS and CDR2 YYEKEE (reference sequence). The CDR3 loop spans 15 amino acids. This CDR3 is CASSLGRILAGEQYF. Here the CDR3 DNA reads TGTGCCAGCAGCTTAGGCAGGATTTTGGCGGGAGAGCAGTACTTC. Based on the CDR3 plus reference TRBV5-5 and TRBJ2-7, the full variable domain is DAGVTQSPTHLIKTRGQQVTLRCSPISGHKSVSWYQQVLGQGPQFIFQYYEKEERGRGNFPDRFSARQFPNYSSELNVNALLLGDSALYLCASSLGRILAGEQYFGPGTRLTVT.

This chain uses TRBV13 with TRBJ2-7, with D perhaps given as TRBD1 or TRBD2 (5 bases each). The CDR3 is made up of 18 amino acids. The V gene's germline CDR1 is PRHDT and CDR2 FYEKMQ (reference sequence). Between the trimmed V and J ends, which lost 1 base and 0 bases, there was a span of 19 bases. CDR3 protein: CASSLVARGGLSSYEQYF. The CDR3 DNA sequence: TGTGCCAGCAGCTTAGTCGCTCGGGGCGGCTTAAGCTCCTACGAGCAGTACTTC.

The rearrangement uses TRBV21-1 and TRBJ2-2; the table calls TRBD1, which could not be checked here. TRBV21-1 is recorded as a pseudogene. The CDR3 totals 15 residues. CDR3 in amino acids: CASSKVGRTTGELFF. The CDR3 bases are TGTGCCAGCAGCAAAGTTGGCAGAACCACCGGGGAGCTGTTTTTT.